The 23 T cell receptor beta chains in this list originate from one sample, sequenced in a study of beta chain features in type 1 diabetes (dated by TCRdb to the late 2010s). General study outcomes and caveats: In all four CD4+ subsets, TCRB CDR3 length was moderately but significantly shorter in type 1 diabetes patients.

Their antigen targets remain unknown. Libraries were prepared through the immunoSEQ multiplex PCR assay. The High Capacity cDNA Reverse Transcription Kit was used to reverse transcribe all of the isolated RNA, meaning that expressed TCRB transcripts were what got sequenced. In TCRdb, the immuneACCESS table is reduced to in-frame sequences with V and J assigned. These tables do not hold every clone; where another copy was compared, an unresolved V gene accounts for under half, and the others remain unexplained. The sample table lists roughly 50,000 clones, roughly 50% of them with a count of one. Around 2.6% of the sample is taken by the ten largest. The sample consisted of Tregs from blood. This sample's cell subset or site label indicates: regulatory CD4+ T cells. The source of these receptors is a woman aged 40 to 50 with type 1 diabetes.

This clone was detected a few times. The chain uses TRBV10-3 and TRBJ1-1; D is uncertain. The CDR3 runs 11 residues. The germline V gene has CDR1 ENHRY and CDR2 SYGVKD. Trimming took off 4 bases at V and 8 bases at J, with 8 bases between the two ends. The CDR3 nucleotides read TGTGCCATCAGTGGCGCGGAAGAAGCTTTCTTT. Protein sequence: CAISGAEEAFF.

The CDR3 nucleotides are TGTGCCAGCAGTCAAACAGGGACCGAGCAGTACTTC. This gives the protein CASSQTGTEQYF. The rearrangement joins TRBV28 to TRBJ2-7, with a weak D call TRBD1 (6 bases). The CDR3 has 12 residues. V was pared by 5 bases and J by 6 bases, with 11 bases between. Per the germline V gene, CDR1 is MDHEN and CDR2 is SYDVKM.

The rearrangement uses TRBV4-3 and TRBJ2-7; 8 bases fit TRBD1. This CDR3 region has 14 residues. Germline CDR1 LGHNA, CDR2 YSLEER. J lost 5 bases, V lost 3 bases, and 6 bases had no gene match. This CDR3 reads CASSQARGLNEQYF. The CDR3 DNA reads as TGCGCCAGCAGCCAGGCCAGGGGGCTGAACGAGCAGTACTTC.

The chain combines TRBV9 with TRBJ2-1, with 10 nucleotides matching TRBD2. The CDR3 sequence is 16 residues long. V was pared by 2 bases and J by 3 bases, with 5 bases of the junction left unmatched. Germline lookup yields CDR1 SGDLS and CDR2 YYNGEE. The CDR3 bases are TGTGCCAGCAGCGTTCTAAGCGGGAGGGGCTACAATGAGCAGTTCTTC. It translates to CASSVLSGRGYNEQFF.

The rearrangement links TRBV6-6 to TRBJ2-7; D is perhaps TRBD1 (6 bases). The V gene lost 6 bases and the J gene lost 3 bases, with 18 bases spanning the gap. CDR1 is MNHNY and CDR2 is SVGAGI in the germline V gene (reference sequence). The CDR3 sequence is 15 residues long. The CDR3 sequence is CASSSLDRSGYEQYF. The CDR3 DNA reads TGTGCCAGCAGCTCCCTTGACAGGAGCGGCTACGAGCAGTACTTC.

This clone was observed once. The genes are TRBV6-6 and TRBJ1-1; TRBD1 aligns across 7 bases. V was clipped by 0 bases and J by 11 bases; unmatched bases: 3. This CDR3 region has 12 residues. In germline, CDR1 is MNHNY, CDR2 SVGAGI (reference sequence). This CDR3 is CASSYSQGTAFF. The CDR3 DNA reads as TGTGCCAGCAGTTACTCACAGGGGACGGCTTTCTTT.

The chain carries TRBV28 and TRBJ1-5, with TRBD1 identical over 8 bases. Losses at the gene ends were 9 bases for V and 2 bases for J; bases not matched to a gene: 9. The CDR3 is 15 amino acids. The germline V gene encodes CDR1 MDHEN and CDR2 SYDVKM. The DNA for the CDR3 is TGTGCCAGTTCTTATCAGGGGGCGGGCAATCAGCCCCAGCATTTT. Translation: CASSYQGAGNQPQHF.

This clone has a handful of counts. The CDR3 reads CATRDGATNEKLFF. Written as DNA, the CDR3 is TGTGCCACCCGAGATGGAGCAACTAATGAAAAACTGTTTTTT. V is TRBV10-3 and J is TRBJ1-4; no definite D call. CDR3 length: 14 residues. V lost 10 bases, J lost 0 bases, and 12 bases lay in between. CDR1 is ENHRY and CDR2 is SYGVKD in the germline V gene.

The rearrangement uses TRBV18 and TRBJ1-2; TRBD1 matches 7 bases. In germline, CDR1 is KGHSH, CDR2 LQKENI. Trimming removed 2 bases from V and 6 bases from J; junction bases left unmatched: 12. This CDR3 has 16 amino acids. This CDR3 reads CASSPRIVGGGDGYTF. DNA for the CDR3: TGTGCCAGCTCACCAAGGATTGTAGGGGGCGGAGATGGCTACACCTTC.

This chain uses TRBV27 with TRBJ2-3, with TRBD1 matching over 8 bases. Germline CDR1 and CDR2: MNHEY and SMNVEV (reference sequence). The junction had 6 bases not matched to a gene; V was cut back by 10 bases and J by 0 bases. The CDR3 runs 14 residues. CDR3 protein: CATRGPTSTDTQYF. The CDR3, as DNA: TGTGCCACCAGGGGGCCCACCAGCACAGATACGCAGTATTTT.

V is TRBV28 and J is TRBJ1-1, with D unclear. CDR1 and CDR2 from the germline V gene are MDHEN and SYDVKM. V was clipped by 4 bases and J by 0 bases, with 9 bases between them. This CDR3 has 14 residues. CDR3 nucleotide sequence: TGTGCCAGCAGTTCAGTCCCGCTGAACACTGAAGCTTTCTTT. Translating gives CASSSVPLNTEAFF.

V is TRBV30 and J is TRBJ1-2; weak D call: TRBD1 (6 bases). V was shortened by 5 bases and J by 2 bases, with 15 bases between the two germline ends. Germline loops: CDR1 GTSNPN, CDR2 SVGIG (reference sequence). The CDR3 consists of 14 residues. The CDR3 region is CAWDRSPGNYGYTF. CDR3 nucleotide sequence: TGTGCCTGGGACAGGTCCCCAGGAAACTATGGCTACACCTTC.

This rearrangement joins TRBV6-5 to TRBJ2-1; TRBD2 is a possible D gene (6 bases). Germline CDR1 and CDR2: MNHEY and SVGAGI. CDR3 size: 14 residues. V shed 6 bases and J shed 4 bases, with 13 bases lying between them. This chain's CDR3 is CASSLGGLYNEQFF. The CDR3 region has the DNA TGTGCCAGCAGCCTCGGGGGATTGTACAATGAGCAGTTCTTC.

V is TRBV12-2 and J is TRBJ1-4. TRBV12-2 is listed as a pseudogene. CDR3 length: 14 amino acids. DNA for the CDR3: TGTGCAAGTCGCTTAGCGTGGTTGCGGGAAAAACTGTTTTTT. The encoded protein is CASRLAWLREKLFF.

The chain joins TRBV25-1 to TRBJ2-2; D perhaps matches TRBD1 (5 bases). In germline, CDR1 is MGHDK, CDR2 SYGVNS. The V end lost 7 bases, the J end lost 4 bases, and 16 bases lay between the germline ends. This CDR3 spans 15 amino acids. This CDR3 is CASTGSQGITGELFF. The DNA for the CDR3 is TGTGCCAGCACTGGGTCCCAGGGAATCACCGGGGAGCTGTTTTTT.

The chain links TRBV9 to TRBJ2-1; 12 nucleotides align to TRBD2. The V gene end was trimmed by 4 bases and the J gene end by 4 bases; junction bases not matched to a gene: 6. The V gene's germline CDR1 is SGDLS and CDR2 YYNGEE. CDR3 length: 16 amino acids. CDR3 sequence: CASSPRLAGVYNEQFF. The CDR3 coding sequence is TGTGCCAGCAGCCCGCGACTAGCGGGGGTATACAATGAGCAGTTCTTC. Filled out from reference TRBV9 and TRBJ2-1, the complete variable domain reads DSGVTQTPKHLITATGQRVTLRCSPRSGDLSVYWYQQSLDQGLQFLIQYYNGEERAKGNILERFSAQQFPDLHSELNLSSLELGDSALYFCASSPRLAGVYNEQFFGPGTRLTVL.

The V gene is TRBV7-9, the J gene TRBJ2-7, with D possibly being TRBD2 (6 bases). Germline values: CDR1 SEHNR, CDR2 FQNEAQ (reference sequence). CDR3 length: 12 amino acids. V was trimmed by 1 base and J by 9 bases, leaving 10 bases between them. CDR3 nucleotide sequence: TGTGCCAGCAGCTTAGTGGGGGAGGTGCAGTACTTC. This sequence encodes CASSLVGEVQYF.

This clone was recorded a few times. The chain combines TRBV30 with TRBJ2-5; TRBD2 matches at 7 bases. The germline gives CDR1 GTSNPN, CDR2 SVGIG (reference sequence). Trimming removed 5 bases from V and 5 bases from J; junction bases left unmatched: 11. The CDR3 runs 14 residues. The CDR3 nucleotides are TGTGCCTGGGTTTCAGGGAGGGCCCAGGAGACCCAGTACTTC. This sequence encodes CAWVSGRAQETQYF.

The genes are TRBV14 and TRBJ2-7, with 10 bases aligning to TRBD2. J gave up 4 bases and V 4 bases, and 7 bases lay outside the gene matches. Germline V gene data show CDR1 as SGHDN and CDR2 as FVKESK. The CDR3 loop spans 15 amino acids. The CDR3 bases are TGTGCCAGCAGCCCATCGGGACTAGCGAGGTACGAGCAGTACTTC. This encodes CASSPSGLARYEQYF.

The CDR3 DNA reads TGTGCCAGCAGTCCACTACAGGGGGTCTATGGCTACACCTTC. This gives the protein CASSPLQGVYGYTF. The J gene is TRBJ1-2, the V gene TRBV28; 8 nucleotides align to TRBD1. The CDR3 is made up of 14 amino acids. V lost 5 bases, J lost 4 bases, and 6 bases stayed unmatched. Germline CDR1 MDHEN, CDR2 SYDVKM.

This clone appeared a few times. This rearrangement joins TRBV2 to TRBJ2-1, with TRBD1 identical over 8 bases. The ends lost 7 bases at V and 7 bases at J; junction bases unmatched: 6. The CDR3 is made up of 13 amino acids. CDR1 and CDR2 (germline): SNHLY, FYNNEI. The CDR3 DNA is TGTGCCAGCAAGAAGGACAGGGTAAATGAGCAGTTCTTC. This gives the protein CASKKDRVNEQFF.

The rearrangement uses TRBV7-8 and TRBJ2-7; 11 bases map to TRBD1. The CDR3 has 16 residues. V lost 4 bases to trimming and J lost 5 bases; unmatched junction nucleotides: 10. Germline V lookup: CDR1 SGHVS, CDR2 FQNEAQ. CDR3 sequence reads: CASSSGTGGLRNEQYF. In DNA form, the CDR3 reads TGTGCCAGCAGCTCCGGGACAGGGGGACTAAGGAACGAGCAGTACTTC.

The chain combines TRBV11-2 with TRBJ2-5; 12 nucleotides agree with TRBD2. The V and J ends lost 5 bases and 5 bases, in that order; junction bases with no gene match: 9. The CDR3 covers 16 residues. CDR1 is SGHAT and CDR2 is FQNNGV in the germline V gene. The CDR3 nucleotides are TGTGCCAGCAGCCTAACTAGCGGGGGGTCAGGGGAGACCCAGTACTTC. This encodes CASSLTSGGSGETQYF.